Given below is one TCR beta chain in context. Each sample came from a Caucasian adult donor living in Nashville, Tennessee. Both subsets, CD45RA+ naive and CD45RA-negative memory, were split from the CD4+ cells. These data are taken from a study of shared clonotypes between healthy human individuals. At the level of the study: For every donor, three CD4 naive, three CD4 memory, two CD8 naive and one CD8 memory plates were used.

In the source study's methods: Owing to the provision of junction-only sequences devoid of quality scores by immunoSEQ, filtering differed. Measured with immunoSEQ multiplex PCR; TCRdb has only the in-frame clones, and not every one. That table supplies the V and J calls and clone size; D and trimming were determined from the DNA. Counted here are approximately 2.1 million clones, roughly 93% occurring once; the ten biggest clones make up 0.39%. This CDR3 contains 11 residues. Germline V lookup: CDR1 MDHEN, CDR2 SYDVKM. V lost 7 bases and J lost 8, with 11 bases in between. The sequenced sample was naive CD4+ T cells from PBMCs. Subset specified: CD45RA+ positively selected. The chain links TRBV28 to TRBJ1-2; D gene uncertain. The TCR originated in a man aged 18 to 35 in good health. Some clones in this sample may be carry-over from other donors' samples. The CDR3 reads CASTINGGYTF. The CDR3 bases are TGTGCCAGCACCATCAACGGGGGCTACACCTTC.